This TCR beta chain was captured in a study of T cell changes during pregnancy in multiple sclerosis. The CDR3 totals 12 residues. The V gene's germline CDR1 is GTSNPN and CDR2 SVGIG (reference sequence). V shed 8 bases and J 0 bases; nucleotides not matched to a gene: 2. Sequenced by immunoSEQ multiplex PCR; TCRdb stores in-frame clones only, minus some. The table includes roughly 30,000 clones, roughly 88% detected once. The clonotype comes from a female donor in good health, enrolled as a control in a pregnancy study. The V and J genes are TRBV30 and TRBJ1-1, with 8 positions matching TRBD1. Sample: CD4+ T cells from peripheral blood mononuclear cells, taken in the first trimester of pregnancy. The CDR3 sequence is CARDRLNTEAFF. The DNA for the CDR3 is TGTGCCCGGGACAGGTTGAACACTGAAGCTTTCTTT.